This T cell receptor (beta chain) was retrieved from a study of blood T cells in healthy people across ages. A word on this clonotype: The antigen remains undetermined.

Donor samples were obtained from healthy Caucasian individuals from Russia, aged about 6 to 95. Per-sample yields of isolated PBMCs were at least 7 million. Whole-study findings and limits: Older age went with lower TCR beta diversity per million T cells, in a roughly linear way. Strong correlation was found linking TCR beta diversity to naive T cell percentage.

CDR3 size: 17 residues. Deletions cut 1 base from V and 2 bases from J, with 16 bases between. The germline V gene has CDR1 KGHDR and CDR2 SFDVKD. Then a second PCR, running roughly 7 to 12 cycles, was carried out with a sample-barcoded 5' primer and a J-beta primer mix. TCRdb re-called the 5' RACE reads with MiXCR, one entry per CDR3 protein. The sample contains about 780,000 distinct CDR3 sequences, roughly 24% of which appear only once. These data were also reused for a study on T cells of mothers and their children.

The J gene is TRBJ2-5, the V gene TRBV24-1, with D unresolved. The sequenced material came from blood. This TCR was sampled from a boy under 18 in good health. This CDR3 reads CATSDLGSPGEQETQYF. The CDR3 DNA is TGTGCCACCAGTGATTTAGGGTCGCCAGGAGAACAAGAGACCCAGTACTTC.